A selection of T cell receptor beta chains follows, all from one sample in a study of identical twins. TCRdb re-analysed the 5' RACE reads in MiXCR, keeping a single row per CDR3 protein. The profile covers 1.5 million to 2 million distinct CDR3 sequences, with about 32% appearing a single time and 0.27% taken by the ten largest. Sequenced sample: cord blood. The source of these receptors is a newborn girl in good health. The CDR3 runs from the conserved cysteine through the conserved F or W. The D gene is left open where the match is weak. The size entry is marked missing in some rows and otherwise reads once, few, many or a size class.

j_call d_call v_call clone_size cdr3_aa
TRBJ2-4 . TRBV20-1 . CSADSLKNIQYF
TRBJ1-5 TRBD1 TRBV6-2/TRBV6-3 . CASSPGTGGISSQPQHF
TRBJ2-3 . TRBV10-3 many CAISDTIADTQYF
TRBJ2-1 . TRBV12-3/TRBV12-4 few CASSLRSSSYNEQFF
TRBJ1-2 . TRBV12-3/TRBV12-4 . CASSLDRVVGSYGYTF
TRBJ2-1 . TRBV6-1 . CASGRSLYNEQFF
TRBJ1-1 TRBD1 TRBV10-3 . CAIRDRENTEAFF
TRBJ2-1 . TRBV29-1 . CSGLGVEGQFF
TRBJ1-4 . TRBV5-6 . CASSRRSGEKLFF
. TRBD2 TRBV7-8 . CASSEREGEQYF
TRBJ2-1 . TRBV7-2 . CASSPTGWAGNEQFF
TRBJ2-7 . TRBV12-3/TRBV12-4 few CASISSGHNEQYF
TRBJ2-1 TRBD2 TRBV5-1 few CATNLLGLAGGDEQFF
TRBJ1-5 TRBD1 TRBV12-3/TRBV12-4 few CASQGGNQPQHF
TRBJ1-3 . TRBV2 . CASMGDSGNTIYF